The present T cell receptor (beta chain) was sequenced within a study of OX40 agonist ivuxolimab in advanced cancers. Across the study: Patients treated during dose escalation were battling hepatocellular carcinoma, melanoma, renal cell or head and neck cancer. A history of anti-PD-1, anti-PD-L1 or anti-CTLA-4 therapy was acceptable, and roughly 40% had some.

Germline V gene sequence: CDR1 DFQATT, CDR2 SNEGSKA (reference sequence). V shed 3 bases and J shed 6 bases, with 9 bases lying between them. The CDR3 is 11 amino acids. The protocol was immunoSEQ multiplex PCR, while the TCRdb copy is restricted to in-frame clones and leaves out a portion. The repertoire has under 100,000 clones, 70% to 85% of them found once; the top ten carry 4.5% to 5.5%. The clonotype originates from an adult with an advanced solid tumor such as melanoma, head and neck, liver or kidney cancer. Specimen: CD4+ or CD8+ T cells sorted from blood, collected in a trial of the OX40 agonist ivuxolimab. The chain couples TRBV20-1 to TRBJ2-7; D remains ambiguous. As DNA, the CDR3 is TGCAGTGCTAGGAGGATGGGCGAGCAGTACTTC. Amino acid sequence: CSARRMGEQYF.